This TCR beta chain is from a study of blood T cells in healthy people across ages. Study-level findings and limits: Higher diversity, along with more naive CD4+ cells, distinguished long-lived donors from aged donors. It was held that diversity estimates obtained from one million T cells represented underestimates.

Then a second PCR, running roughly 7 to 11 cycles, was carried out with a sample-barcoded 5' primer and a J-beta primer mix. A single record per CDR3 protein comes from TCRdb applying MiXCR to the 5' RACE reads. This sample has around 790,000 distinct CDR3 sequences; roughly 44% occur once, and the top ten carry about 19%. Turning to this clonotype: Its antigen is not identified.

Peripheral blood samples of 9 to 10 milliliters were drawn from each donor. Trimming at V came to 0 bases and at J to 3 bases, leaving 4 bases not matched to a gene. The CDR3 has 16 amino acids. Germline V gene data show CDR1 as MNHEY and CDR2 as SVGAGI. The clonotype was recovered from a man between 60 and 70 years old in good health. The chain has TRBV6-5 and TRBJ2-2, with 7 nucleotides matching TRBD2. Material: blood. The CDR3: CASSYSGGPHTGELFF. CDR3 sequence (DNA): TGTGCCAGCAGTTACTCGGGAGGGCCCCACACCGGGGAGCTGTTTTTT.